The 9 T cell receptor beta chains below come from one sample, sequenced in a study of CD8 T cells in ankylosing spondylitis. TCRdb processed the 5' RACE reads anew with MiXCR; each CDR3 protein has one entry. In the table there are approximately 200,000 distinct CDR3 sequences, 10% to 15% of which are singletons. Sequencing used blood, either unsorted or a sorted T cell fraction (not recorded which). All receptors derive from a female donor with ankylosing spondylitis or in good health (not recorded which).

Ten or more counts support this clonotype. The chain carries TRBV28 and TRBJ1-2; D ambiguous. Trimming left V 8 bases short and J 7 bases short, with 14 bases between. The length of the CDR3 is 12 residues. In germline, CDR1 is MDHEN, CDR2 SYDVKM. Here the CDR3 DNA reads TGTGCCAGCTCCGGACCCTTCCTTGGCTACACCTTC. Protein sequence: CASSGPFLGYTF.

This clonotype was recorded many times. This chain joins TRBV10-3 and TRBJ1-5, with unresolved D. V was pared by 4 bases and J by 3 bases, with 10 bases between. The CDR3 contains 14 residues. CDR1 and CDR2 from the germline V gene are ENHRY and SYGVKD. The DNA for the CDR3 is TGTGCCATCAGTGGGGAGGGATACAATCAGCCCCAGCATTTT. This gives the protein CAISGEGYNQPQHF.

This clonotype showed up just a few times. CDR3 residues: CASRPTSGTSLGELFF. Here the CDR3 DNA reads TGTGCCAGCAGACCGACCTCCGGGACCTCCCTTGGGGAGCTGTTTTTT. V and J are TRBV6-1 and TRBJ2-2; either TRBD1 or TRBD2 may fit D (5 bases each). The CDR3 sequence is 16 residues long. CDR1 is MNHNS, CDR2 SASEGT, per germline. Trimming removed 6 bases from V and 8 bases from J, with 22 bases in between.

This clonotype occurred many times. The rearrangement uses TRBV12-3 or TRBV12-4 and TRBJ1-4; no clear D gene. CDR3 length: 14 amino acids. Trimming took 4 bases from V and 5 from J, leaving 11 bases between them. CDR3 sequence reads: CASSSGQLNEKLFF. The CDR3 DNA reads as TGTGCCAGCAGTTCTGGGCAGTTAAATGAAAAACTGTTTTTT.

This clonotype was observed many times. This chain connects TRBV3-1 to TRBJ1-5, with 8 nucleotides matching TRBD1. Looked up from germline, CDR1 is LGHDT and CDR2 is YNNKEL (reference sequence). V dropped 4 bases and J dropped 7; count of bases not matched to a gene: 9. This CDR3 has 15 residues. CDR3 bases: TGTGCCAGCAGCCCCCGGACAGGGCCGGACCAGCCCCAGCATTTT. The encoded protein is CASSPRTGPDQPQHF. The variable domain in full, with the rest retrieved from reference TRBV3-1 and TRBJ1-5, is DTAVSQTPKYLVTQMGNDKSIKCEQNLGHDTMYWYKQDSKKFLKIMFSYNNKELIINETVPNRFSPKSPDKAHLNLHINSLELGDSAVYFCASSPRTGPDQPQHFGDGTRLSIL.

A note on this clonotype: This may stem from a read error, because a much larger clone lies one nucleotide away. It is likely a read error, because the conserved phenylalanine at the end of the CDR3 is missing. J is TRBJ2-1 and V is TRBV6-6; D is unresolved. Germline assignment: CDR1 MNHNY and CDR2 SVGAGI (reference sequence). V was trimmed by 0 bases and J by 9 bases, leaving 9 bases between them. The CDR3 is made up of 13 amino acids. CDR3 loop: CASSYSQSVEQFS. The CDR3 coding sequence is TGTGCCAGCAGTTACTCACAGAGTGTTGAGCAGTTCTCC.

This clonotype turned up a few times. CDR3 residues: CASSRAYEAREQYF. In DNA, the CDR3 is TGTGCCAGTAGCCGGGCCTACGAAGCCCGGGAGCAGTACTTC. V and J are TRBV19 and TRBJ2-7; D uncertain. The CDR3 is made up of 14 amino acids. Germline values: CDR1 LNHDA, CDR2 SQIVND (reference sequence). Trimming pared 6 bases from V and 7 bases from J, leaving 19 bases between. Complete variable domain (other parts from reference TRBV19 and TRBJ2-7): DGGITQSPKYLFRKEGQNVTLSCEQNLNHDAMYWYRQDPGQGLRLIYYSQIVNDFQKGDIAEGYSVSREKKESFPLTVTSAQKNPTAFYLCASSRAYEAREQYFGPGTRLTVT.

This clonotype was observed a few times. V and J are TRBV7-2 and TRBJ2-1, with 7 bases aligning to TRBD2. The germline CDR1 and CDR2 sequences are SGHTA and FQGNSA. This CDR3 is 15 amino acids long. The trim removed 5 bases at V and 6 bases at J, leaving 10 bases unmatched. The CDR3 coding sequence is TGTGCCAGCAGCCGCGCCGGACTAGACAGCAATGAGCAGTTCTTC. Its protein is CASSRAGLDSNEQFF.

This clonotype was recorded many times. This chain joins TRBV30 and TRBJ1-1, with unresolved D. In germline, CDR1 is GTSNPN, CDR2 SVGIG (reference sequence). This CDR3 region has 13 residues. V lost 2 bases, J lost 3 bases, and 10 bases lay in between. CDR3 sequence reads: CAWSINRDTEAFF. The DNA of the CDR3 is TGTGCCTGGAGTATAAACCGAGACACTGAAGCTTTCTTT. The full variable domain, its missing parts supplied by reference TRBV30 and TRBJ1-1, is SQTIHQWPATLVQPVGSPLSLECTVEGTSNPNLYWYRQAAGRGLQLLFYSVGIGQISSEVPQNLSASRPQDRQFILSSKKLLLSDSGFYLCAWSINRDTEAFFGQGTRLTVV.